The clone carrying this TCR beta chain was found a few times. An end of the junction differs from the germline gene, which may be a read error. This record comes from a study of blood T cell repertoires in COVID-19. Profiling relied on immunoSEQ multiplex PCR, and the TCRdb table lists in-frame clones only, not all of them. The sample has about 310,000 clones, roughly 84% seen once. From germline, CDR1 is MDHEN and CDR2 SYDVKM. The CDR3 extends over 18 amino acids. The sample comprised peripheral blood. This receptor was identified in a man aged 50 or older with active or convalescent COVID-19. The chain employs TRBV28 and TRBJ1-1; the match to TRBD1 covers 9 bases. CDR3 DNA sequence: TGTGCCAGCAGTTTCGGGCTCCTATTTGGGACAGGGAACGCTGAAGCTTTCTTT. This translates into CASSFGLLFGTGNAEAFF.